The rows below give T cell receptor beta chains drawn from one sample of a study of blood T cell repertoires in COVID-19. The data were produced by immunoSEQ multiplex PCR, yet TCRdb's version contains in-frame clones alone and is incomplete. Of about 200,000 clones listed, 85% were seen once; the top ten hold approximately 19%. The sample was PBMCs or T cells enriched from blood (not recorded which). The receptors were gathered from a middle-aged man who had recovered from COVID-19. Both conserved end residues are part of each CDR3. A D gene is named only where the DNA matches it firmly. Only some rows state a clone size, as once, few, many or a class for expanded clones.

TRBV18,once,TRBJ2-5,-,TGTGCCAGCTCACAAAACAGTGAGGAGACCCAGTACTTC,CASSQNSEETQYF
TRBV7-8,-,TRBJ1-5,TRBD1,TGTGCCAGCAGCTTAGTCGGACAGGGGTTTCAGCCCCAGCATTTT,CASSLVGQGFQPQHF
TRBV7-8,few,TRBJ1-2,TRBD1,TGTGCCAGCAGCCCCGGGACAGGGGAAAGGGGCTATGGCTACACCTTC,CASSPGTGERGYGYTF
TRBV7-2,-,TRBJ1-5,TRBD1,TGTGCCAGCAGCTCACAGGGGTCCAATCAGCCCCAGCATTTT,CASSSQGSNQPQHF
TRBV7-9,-,TRBJ2-1,TRBD2,TGTGCCAGCAGCCCTCGGGGGGATGGATACAATGAGCAGTTCTTC,CASSPRGDGYNEQFF
TRBV9,-,TRBJ1-4,-,TGTGCCAGCAGCGTGGCGGGAGGGACGGGTAATGAAAAACTGTTTTTT,CASSVAGGTGNEKLFF
TRBV9,once,TRBJ1-2,TRBD1,TGTGCCAGCAGCGTAGGGGTTCGGGACAGACATAACTATGGCTACACCTTC,CASSVGVRDRHNYGYTF
TRBV10-3,-,TRBJ2-7,-,TGTGCCATCAGTGAGTCGGCAGGGGTAAACTACGAGCAGTACTTC,CAISESAGVNYEQYF
TRBV7-8,-,TRBJ2-1,-,TGTGCCAGCAGCCCAGAAGAATTGTTGGCCTACAATGAGCAGTTCTTC,CASSPEELLAYNEQFF
TRBV19,few,TRBJ1-2,-,TGTGCCAGTAGTATTGCGGGGCGGTATGGCTACACCTTC,CASSIAGRYGYTF
TRBV7-8,-,TRBJ1-5,-,TGTGCCAGCAGCTTAATGGCAGACAATCAGCCCCAGCATTTT,CASSLMADNQPQHF
TRBV7-3,-,TRBJ2-7,TRBD2,TGTGCCAGCAGCTCCCTAGCGGGACCCCTACGAGAGCAGTACTTC,CASSSLAGPLREQYF
TRBV12-3/TRBV12-4,-,TRBJ1-1,-,TGTGCCAGCAGTTTCTTGGCAGGAACTGAAGCTTTCTTT,CASSFLAGTEAFF
TRBV7-2,once,TRBJ2-1,TRBD2,TGTGCCAGCAGCCTAGCGGGAGTCAATAATGAGCAGTTCTTC,CASSLAGVNNEQFF
TRBV28,-,TRBJ2-7,-,TGTGCCAGCAGTTTAGACCCCTACGAGGGCGTCTTC,CASSLDPYEGVF
TRBV30,-,TRBJ2-6,-,TGTGCCTGGTCAGAGGGGGGGCAAGGGGCCAACGTCCTGACTTTC,CAWSEGGQGANVLTF
TRBV7-9,-,TRBJ1-4,-,TGTGCCAGCAGCTCGACCAGGGACTGGGAAAAACTGTTTTTT,CASSSTRDWEKLFF
TRBV30,-,TRBJ2-3,-,TGTGCCTGGAGTAGGGGGACAAGCACAGATACGCAGTATTTT,CAWSRGTSTDTQYF
TRBV5-6,-,TRBJ2-7,TRBD1,TGTGCCAGCAGCTTTGACAGGGGAATATACGAGCAGTACTTC,CASSFDRGIYEQYF
TRBV27,-,TRBJ2-7,TRBD1,TGTGCCAGCACCAACACAGGGGGCCTCCTCTACGAGCAGTACTTC,CASTNTGGLLYEQYF
TRBV7-2,-,TRBJ1-5,TRBD1,TGTGCCAGCAGCTTATACAGGGGGCTGGATCAGCCCCAGCATTTT,CASSLYRGLDQPQHF
TRBV9,-,TRBJ2-1,TRBD2,TGTGCCAGCAGCGTAGGTGGGAGGGCCGGGAATGAGCAGTTCTTC,CASSVGGRAGNEQFF
TRBV29-1,-,TRBJ2-7,-,TGCAGCGTTGAAGATCGTGGACACGGCGCCTACGAGCAGTACTTC,CSVEDRGHGAYEQYF
TRBV19,-,TRBJ1-2,TRBD1,TGTGCCAGTAGTATGGACAGGGGGTTTGACTATGGCTACACCTTC,CASSMDRGFDYGYTF
TRBV2,-,TRBJ2-7,TRBD2,TGTGCCAGCAGTGACAGCGGGAGCTCCTACGAGCAGTACTTC,CASSDSGSSYEQYF
TRBV7-2,-,TRBJ2-1,TRBD2,TGTGCCAGCAGTGTACTAGCGGGAGGATACAATGAGCAGTTCTTC,CASSVLAGGYNEQFF
TRBV6-8,few,TRBJ1-4,-,TGTGCCACCTCCTTAGGCGGTGAAAAACTGTTTTTT,CATSLGGEKLFF
TRBV9,-,TRBJ1-4,-,TGTGCCAGCAGCGCGACTACAAATGAAAAACTGTTTTTT,CASSATTNEKLFF
TRBV9,-,TRBJ1-1,TRBD1,TGTGCCAGCAGCGTAGGACAGGGGGGCACTGAAGCTTTCTTT,CASSVGQGGTEAFF
TRBV29-1,-,TRBJ2-7,-,TGCAGCGTTGCTCAGCGTCTGAGCTCCTACGAGCAGTACTTC,CSVAQRLSSYEQYF
TRBV4-1,-,TRBJ1-1,TRBD1,TGCGCCAGCAGCTTGCGGACAGGGCGGCCTGAAGCTTTCTTT,CASSLRTGRPEAFF
TRBV5-4,-,TRBJ2-1,TRBD2,TGTGCCACCAGGGGACTAGCGGGAGCGGATGAGCAGTTCTTC,CATRGLAGADEQFF
TRBV6-2/TRBV6-3,few,TRBJ2-6,-,TGTGCCAGCAGTTTCGACAGCTCTGGGGCCAACGTCCTGACTTTC,CASSFDSSGANVLTF
TRBV18,-,TRBJ2-7,TRBD2,TGTGCCAGCTCACCGGGACTAGCGGGAGGGGGCGAGCAGTACTTC,CASSPGLAGGGEQYF
TRBV5-4,-,TRBJ1-1,TRBD1,TGTGCCATCTCCTCGGGACAGGACAACACTGAAGCTTTCTTT,CAISSGQDNTEAFF
TRBV6-2/TRBV6-3,-,TRBJ2-1,TRBD1,TGTGCCAGCAGCCCTCTTCTAACAGGGACAGGACGCAATGAGCAGTTCTTC,CASSPLLTGTGRNEQFF
TRBV4-1,-,TRBJ2-7,TRBD1,TGCGCCAGCAGCGCCAGGGGGACGGATGCCTACGAGCAGTACTTC,CASSARGTDAYEQYF
TRBV9,-,TRBJ2-2,-,TGTGCCAGCGGGCAGAGAGACACCGGGGAGCTGTTTTTT,CASGQRDTGELFF
TRBV4-3,-,TRBJ1-3,TRBD1,TGCGCCAGCAGCCCAGAGAGGACAGGGGGAAACACCATATATTTT,CASSPERTGGNTIYF
TRBV7-2,-,TRBJ2-3,-,TGTGCCAGCAGCTTAGTAGCGCCCCTAACAGATACGCAGTATTTT,CASSLVAPLTDTQYF
TRBV12-5,-,TRBJ2-3,TRBD1,TGTGCTAGTGGTTTTGGGACAGGGGACACAGATACGCAGTATTTT,CASGFGTGDTDTQYF
TRBV3-1/TRBV3-2,-,TRBJ1-1,-,TGTGCCAGTCAGACGGGGTTGAACACTGAAGCTTTCTTT,CASQTGLNTEAFF
TRBV18,few,TRBJ2-2,-,TGTGCCAGCTCTACCCTCGACAGTACCGGGGAGCTGTTTTTT,CASSTLDSTGELFF
TRBV6-5,once,TRBJ2-7,-,TGTGCCAGCAGTCTACAGGGTACCTACGAGCAGTACTTC,CASSLQGTYEQYF
TRBV19,many,TRBJ2-1,TRBD2,TGTGCCAGTAGTACACTTGAGCGGGAAGTCCCCGATGAGCAGTTCTTC,CASSTLEREVPDEQFF
TRBV29-1,-,TRBJ1-1,-,TGCAGCGGTGAAATCTCAATTGACAGTTGCACTGAAGCTTTCTTT,CSGEISIDSCTEAFF
TRBV19,-,TRBJ2-1,TRBD2,TGTGCCAGTGGGGGGGGTGAGCAGTTCTTC,CASGGGEQFF
TRBV30,few,TRBJ1-1,-,TGTGCCTGGAGTCGACAGGAGAACACTGAAGCTTTCTTT,CAWSRQENTEAFF
TRBV19,-,TRBJ1-5,-,TGTGCCAGTAATTCGTTCAGGGTTAAAGGTAGCAATCAGCCCCAGCATTTT,CASNSFRVKGSNQPQHF
TRBV2,-,TRBJ2-7,TRBD2,TGTGCCAGCAGTGAAGCGCTTACTAGCGGGACCTACGAGCAGTACTTC,CASSEALTSGTYEQYF
TRBV28,-,TRBJ1-5,-,TGTGCCAGCAGTTGGGGGGATCAGCCCCAGCATTTT,CASSWGDQPQHF